These T cell receptor beta chains were read from a single sample in a study of blood T cell repertoires in COVID-19. The repertoire was sequenced with immunoSEQ multiplex PCR; TCRdb's copy has only in-frame clones and lacks some. The sample yields over 250,000 clones, approximately 85% seen once. Specimen: peripheral blood. The receptors come from a human donor in a cohort sampled during active COVID-19. CDR3s include the opening cysteine and the closing phenylalanine or tryptophan. The D gene is left open where the match is weak. Clone size is not always given. Where it is, it says once, few, many or a class for expanded clones.

D gene: NA; clone size: NA; V gene: TRBV18; J gene: TRBJ1-1; CDR3 DNA: TGTGCCAGCTCACAAATCGGGGACACTGAAGCTTTCTTT; CDR3 protein: CASSQIGDTEAFF
D gene: TRBD1; clone size: NA; V gene: TRBV18; J gene: TRBJ1-1; CDR3 DNA: TGTGCCAGCTCCCCCCGACAGGGCCCGAGTACTGAAGCTTTCTTT; CDR3 protein: CASSPRQGPSTEAFF
D gene: NA; clone size: NA; V gene: TRBV5-1; J gene: TRBJ2-5; CDR3 DNA: TGCGCCAGCAGCTTTGTCCCGGCGGTAGAGACCCAGTACTTC; CDR3 protein: CASSFVPAVETQYF
D gene: TRBD1; clone size: NA; V gene: TRBV27; J gene: TRBJ1-2; CDR3 DNA: TGTGCCAGCAGTTTTACGACAGGGTTTAGACATGGCTACACCTTC; CDR3 protein: CASSFTTGFRHGYTF
D gene: TRBD1; clone size: NA; V gene: TRBV9; J gene: TRBJ1-2; CDR3 DNA: TGTGCCAGCAGCCCCAGACAGGGGTCGAGCTATGGCTACACCTTC; CDR3 protein: CASSPRQGSSYGYTF
D gene: NA; clone size: NA; V gene: TRBV10-3; J gene: TRBJ2-5; CDR3 DNA: TGTGCCATCAGTTACGGGTACCAAGAGACCCAGTACTTC; CDR3 protein: CAISYGYQETQYF
D gene: NA; clone size: NA; V gene: TRBV9; J gene: TRBJ2-6; CDR3 DNA: TGTGCCAGCAGCGATAGCGGTCGCTCTGGGGCCAACGTCCTGACTTTC; CDR3 protein: CASSDSGRSGANVLTF
D gene: TRBD1; clone size: NA; V gene: TRBV19; J gene: TRBJ1-2; CDR3 DNA: TGTGCCAGCCTACCGGGACAGGGGTCTGGCTACACCTTC; CDR3 protein: CASLPGQGSGYTF
D gene: TRBD1; clone size: NA; V gene: TRBV5-6; J gene: TRBJ2-5; CDR3 DNA: TGTGCCAGCAGCTTGGTGGGACAGGGTAATTCAGAGACCCAGTACTTC; CDR3 protein: CASSLVGQGNSETQYF
D gene: TRBD2; clone size: once; V gene: TRBV7-8; J gene: TRBJ2-1; CDR3 DNA: TGTGCCAGCAGCAAGGGACTAGCGGGAGACTTCGGCTCCTACAATGAGCAGTTCTTC; CDR3 protein: CASSKGLAGDFGSYNEQFF
D gene: NA; clone size: NA; V gene: TRBV28; J gene: TRBJ1-2; CDR3 DNA: TGTGCCAGCAGTTCCATCCATTATGGCTACACCTTC; CDR3 protein: CASSSIHYGYTF
D gene: NA; clone size: NA; V gene: TRBV19; J gene: TRBJ2-5; CDR3 DNA: TGTGCCAGTAGGGCTGGACAGTTGGGGACCCAGTACTTC; CDR3 protein: CASRAGQLGTQYF
D gene: TRBD2; clone size: NA; V gene: TRBV7-9; J gene: TRBJ2-3; CDR3 DNA: TGTGCCAGCAGCTTAGGAGCGGGGGTAGATACGCAGTATTTT; CDR3 protein: CASSLGAGVDTQYF
D gene: NA; clone size: once; V gene: TRBV9; J gene: TRBJ2-7; CDR3 DNA: TGTGCCAGCAGTCTTATTAGCGGCGAGCAGTACTTC; CDR3 protein: CASSLISGEQYF
D gene: NA; clone size: few; V gene: TRBV7-9; J gene: TRBJ2-7; CDR3 DNA: TGTGCCAGCAGCTTAGTTTCCGTTACCTACGAGCAGTACTTC; CDR3 protein: CASSLVSVTYEQYF
D gene: NA; clone size: NA; V gene: TRBV3-1/TRBV3-2; J gene: TRBJ1-1; CDR3 DNA: TGTGCCAGCAGGGACAAACAGGGCGTAAGGAACACTGAAGCTTTCTTT; CDR3 protein: CASRDKQGVRNTEAFF
D gene: NA; clone size: NA; V gene: TRBV7-9; J gene: TRBJ1-5; CDR3 DNA: TGTGCCAGCAGCTCCACTAATCAGCCCCAGCATTTT; CDR3 protein: CASSSTNQPQHF
D gene: NA; clone size: NA; V gene: TRBV21-1; J gene: TRBJ2-7; CDR3 DNA: TGTGCCAGCAGCAAAGAGACAGGGCACGAGCAGTACTTC; CDR3 protein: CASSKETGHEQYF
D gene: NA; clone size: NA; V gene: TRBV2; J gene: TRBJ2-7; CDR3 DNA: TGTGCCAGCAGTGGTAATAGCGCGCTATACTACGAGCAGTACTTC; CDR3 protein: CASSGNSALYYEQYF
D gene: NA; clone size: NA; V gene: TRBV2; J gene: TRBJ2-3; CDR3 DNA: TGTGCCAGCAGTGCCGACCGCGGCCCCGATACGCAGTATTTT; CDR3 protein: CASSADRGPDTQYF
D gene: TRBD1; clone size: NA; V gene: TRBV6-6; J gene: TRBJ2-1; CDR3 DNA: TGTGCCAGCACCCCGACAGGGAACTCCTACAATGAGCAGTTCTTC; CDR3 protein: CASTPTGNSYNEQFF
D gene: TRBD1; clone size: once; V gene: TRBV29-1; J gene: TRBJ1-1; CDR3 DNA: TGCAGCGTTGACGCCGACAGGGGGGTTTATACTGAAGCTTTCTTT; CDR3 protein: CSVDADRGVYTEAFF
D gene: TRBD2; clone size: NA; V gene: TRBV6-6; J gene: TRBJ2-3; CDR3 DNA: TGTGCCAGCGGAGCGGGAGGCCCGACTGCAGATACGCAGTATTTT; CDR3 protein: CASGAGGPTADTQYF
D gene: NA; clone size: once; V gene: TRBV18; J gene: TRBJ2-5; CDR3 DNA: TGTGCCAGCTCACCAATCTACGGGGAGAGATTGGAGACCCAGTACTTC; CDR3 protein: CASSPIYGERLETQYF
D gene: NA; clone size: NA; V gene: TRBV28; J gene: TRBJ1-1; CDR3 DNA: TGTGCCAGCAGTTTAGTCTGGCAGAACACTGAAGCTTTCTTT; CDR3 protein: CASSLVWQNTEAFF
D gene: TRBD1; clone size: NA; V gene: TRBV5-1; J gene: TRBJ2-7; CDR3 DNA: TGCGCCGGCAGCTTGACAGGGGGCCGGGAGCAGTACTTC; CDR3 protein: CAGSLTGGREQYF
D gene: NA; clone size: NA; V gene: TRBV6-2/TRBV6-3; J gene: TRBJ2-7; CDR3 DNA: TGTGCCAGCAGTGGAAGGACCCGGACAGTCTACGAGCAGTACTTC; CDR3 protein: CASSGRTRTVYEQYF
D gene: NA; clone size: NA; V gene: TRBV21-1; J gene: TRBJ1-2; CDR3 DNA: TGTGCCAGCAGCAAAGGCGCAGGGGTTACCTATGGCTACACCTTC; CDR3 protein: CASSKGAGVTYGYTF
D gene: NA; clone size: NA; V gene: TRBV5-5; J gene: TRBJ2-1; CDR3 DNA: TGTGCCAGCAGCCCACCCCTGACAGGCTACAATGAGCAGTTCTTC; CDR3 protein: CASSPPLTGYNEQFF
D gene: TRBD2; clone size: NA; V gene: TRBV15; J gene: TRBJ2-3; CDR3 DNA: TGTGCCACCAGCTCCCTGGGGGAGAGCGGGAACTCAGATACGCAGTATTTT; CDR3 protein: CATSSLGESGNSDTQYF
D gene: TRBD1; clone size: NA; V gene: TRBV9; J gene: TRBJ1-3; CDR3 DNA: TGTGCCAGCAGCGCTTCGACAGGGGGTGGAAACACCATATATTTT; CDR3 protein: CASSASTGGGNTIYF
D gene: NA; clone size: NA; V gene: TRBV19; J gene: TRBJ1-4; CDR3 DNA: TGTGCCAGTAGTATCTCTCACACAAGAACTAATGAAAAACTGTTTTTT; CDR3 protein: CASSISHTRTNEKLFF
D gene: TRBD2; clone size: few; V gene: TRBV4-1; J gene: TRBJ2-7; CDR3 DNA: TGCGCCAGCAGCCAAGCGGGAATAGCGGGAGCCTACGAGCAGTACTTC; CDR3 protein: CASSQAGIAGAYEQYF
D gene: NA; clone size: NA; V gene: TRBV5-1; J gene: TRBJ2-7; CDR3 DNA: TGCGCCAGCAGCGACGACAGAGAGCAGTACTTC; CDR3 protein: CASSDDREQYF
D gene: TRBD1; clone size: NA; V gene: TRBV7-9; J gene: TRBJ2-1; CDR3 DNA: TGTGCCAGCAGCTTACCGCGGACAGGCTACAATGAGCAGTTCTTC; CDR3 protein: CASSLPRTGYNEQFF
D gene: NA; clone size: NA; V gene: TRBV11-3; J gene: TRBJ2-3; CDR3 DNA: TGTGCCAGCAGCTTCGGAGGCGACACAGATACGCAGTATTTT; CDR3 protein: CASSFGGDTDTQYF
D gene: NA; clone size: once; V gene: TRBV7-8; J gene: TRBJ2-1; CDR3 DNA: TGTGCCAGCAGCTCCCGGGGGACCCCGTACTCCTACAATGAGCAGTTCTTC; CDR3 protein: CASSSRGTPYSYNEQFF
D gene: TRBD2; clone size: NA; V gene: TRBV24-1; J gene: TRBJ2-3; CDR3 DNA: TGTGCCACCAGTACGACCCTGGGGCGGGAGATCACAGATACGCAGTATTTT; CDR3 protein: CATSTTLGREITDTQYF
D gene: NA; clone size: NA; V gene: TRBV27; J gene: TRBJ2-1; CDR3 DNA: TGTGCCAGCAGTTTACAACCCAGGGGGGTCGTCGATGAGCAGTTCTTC; CDR3 protein: CASSLQPRGVVDEQFF
D gene: TRBD2; clone size: NA; V gene: TRBV27; J gene: TRBJ2-5; CDR3 DNA: TGTGCCAGCAGGCGAACTAGCGGGAGGGAAGAGACCCAGTACTTC; CDR3 protein: CASRRTSGREETQYF
D gene: TRBD2; clone size: NA; V gene: TRBV5-1; J gene: TRBJ2-3; CDR3 DNA: TGCGCCAGCAGATCGGTCCGACGTAGCGGGAGGACCACAGATACGCAGTATTTT; CDR3 protein: CASRSVRRSGRTTDTQYF
D gene: TRBD1; clone size: NA; V gene: TRBV16; J gene: TRBJ1-2; CDR3 DNA: TGTGCCAGCAGCCTTCGACAGGGGGCAGGCTATGGCTACACCTTC; CDR3 protein: CASSLRQGAGYGYTF
D gene: NA; clone size: NA; V gene: TRBV28; J gene: TRBJ1-5; CDR3 DNA: TGTGCCAGCAGTTTACGGGGTCAGCCCCAGCATTTT; CDR3 protein: CASSLRGQPQHF
D gene: NA; clone size: NA; V gene: TRBV7-8; J gene: TRBJ1-5; CDR3 DNA: TGTGCCAGCAGCTTTGGGCTGGGCAGGGCGCAGCCCCAGCATTTT; CDR3 protein: CASSFGLGRAQPQHF
D gene: TRBD2; clone size: NA; V gene: TRBV12-5; J gene: TRBJ2-3; CDR3 DNA: TGTGCTAATAGCGGGAGCACAGATACGCAGTATTTT; CDR3 protein: CANSGSTDTQYF
D gene: NA; clone size: NA; V gene: TRBV3-1/TRBV3-2; J gene: TRBJ2-5; CDR3 DNA: TGTGCCAGCAGCCGCCGGGAGCGCCAAGAGACCCAGTACTTC; CDR3 protein: CASSRRERQETQYF
D gene: TRBD1; clone size: NA; V gene: TRBV27; J gene: TRBJ2-5; CDR3 DNA: TGTGCCAGCAGTCGCAGGGACAGGGGGCCTTTAGAGACCCAGTACTTC; CDR3 protein: CASSRRDRGPLETQYF
D gene: TRBD2; clone size: NA; V gene: TRBV5-6; J gene: TRBJ2-7; CDR3 DNA: TGTGCCAGCAGCCCCCGGGCGGGAGTATATGGCGAGCAGTACTTC; CDR3 protein: CASSPRAGVYGEQYF
D gene: NA; clone size: NA; V gene: TRBV6-5; J gene: TRBJ2-6; CDR3 DNA: TGTGCCAGCAGTTTGTTGAGGGCGGGGGCCAACGTCCTGACTTTC; CDR3 protein: CASSLLRAGANVLTF
D gene: TRBD2; clone size: NA; V gene: TRBV27; J gene: TRBJ2-7; CDR3 DNA: TGTGCCAGCAGTTTCAGTCTAGCGGGAGCCTCGTCCTACGAGCAGTACTTC; CDR3 protein: CASSFSLAGASSYEQYF
D gene: TRBD2; clone size: once; V gene: TRBV5-5; J gene: TRBJ2-7; CDR3 DNA: TGTGCCAGCACCTTAGCGGGAACCCACTACGAGCAGTACTTC; CDR3 protein: CASTLAGTHYEQYF